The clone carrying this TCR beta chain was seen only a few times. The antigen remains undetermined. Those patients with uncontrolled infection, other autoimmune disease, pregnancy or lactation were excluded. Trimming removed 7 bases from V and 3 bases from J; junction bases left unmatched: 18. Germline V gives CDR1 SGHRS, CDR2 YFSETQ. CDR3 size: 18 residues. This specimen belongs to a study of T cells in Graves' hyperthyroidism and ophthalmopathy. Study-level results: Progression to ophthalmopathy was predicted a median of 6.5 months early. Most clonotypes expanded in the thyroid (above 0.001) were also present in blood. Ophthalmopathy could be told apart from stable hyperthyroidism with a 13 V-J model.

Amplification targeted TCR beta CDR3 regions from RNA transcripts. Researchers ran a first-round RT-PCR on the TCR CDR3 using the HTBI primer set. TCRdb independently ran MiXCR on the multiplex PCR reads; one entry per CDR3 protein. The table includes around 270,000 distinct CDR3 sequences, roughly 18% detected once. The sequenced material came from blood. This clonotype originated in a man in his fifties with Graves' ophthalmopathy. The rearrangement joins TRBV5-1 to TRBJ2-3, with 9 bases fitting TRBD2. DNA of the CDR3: TGCGCCAGCTTCTTTGGAACGGGCCTAGCGGGACGGACAGATACGCAGTATTTT. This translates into CASFFGTGLAGRTDTQYF.